These 3 T cell receptor beta chains were all obtained from the same sample, sequenced in a study of cytomegalovirus exposure and HLA in healthy donors. The primer mix had 60 Vbeta and 13 Jbeta primers. TCRdb's table, derived via immunoSEQ multiplex PCR, lists solely in-frame clones and lacks some. The table records 80,000 to 130,000 clones, about 70% of them present only once. Sequenced: PBMCs. These receptor sequences come from a woman between 18 and 29 years old in good health and CMV-seropositive.

The chain is built from TRBV6-1 and TRBJ2-7, with D perhaps matching TRBD2 (5 bases). V was shortened by 3 bases and J by 0 bases, with 6 bases between the two germline ends. Germline V gene sequence: CDR1 MNHNS, CDR2 SASEGT. CDR3 length: 13 residues. In DNA form, the CDR3 reads TGTGCCAGCAGTGAGGGGAGCTCCTACGAGCAGTACTTC. Translating gives CASSEGSSYEQYF.

This clone was counted a few times. This chain connects TRBV19 to TRBJ2-7; 9 bases agree with TRBD1. CDR3 size: 13 residues. The V gene's germline CDR1 is LNHDA and CDR2 SQIVND (reference sequence). The trim removed 10 bases at V and 7 bases at J, leaving 11 bases unmatched. The CDR3 loop is CATSDRGYGEQYF. The CDR3 coding sequence is TGTGCCACCTCAGACAGGGGGTACGGTGAGCAGTACTTC.

This clone was observed a single time. The gene calls are TRBV9 and TRBJ2-7; 12 bases line up with TRBD2. CDR3 size: 15 residues. The V gene end was trimmed by 4 bases and the J gene end by 4 bases; junction bases not matched to a gene: 6. Germline CDR1 reads SGDLS; CDR2 reads YYNGEE. CDR3 protein: CASSLTSGSQYEQYF. The DNA for the CDR3 is TGTGCCAGCAGCCTGACTAGCGGGAGTCAGTACGAGCAGTACTTC.